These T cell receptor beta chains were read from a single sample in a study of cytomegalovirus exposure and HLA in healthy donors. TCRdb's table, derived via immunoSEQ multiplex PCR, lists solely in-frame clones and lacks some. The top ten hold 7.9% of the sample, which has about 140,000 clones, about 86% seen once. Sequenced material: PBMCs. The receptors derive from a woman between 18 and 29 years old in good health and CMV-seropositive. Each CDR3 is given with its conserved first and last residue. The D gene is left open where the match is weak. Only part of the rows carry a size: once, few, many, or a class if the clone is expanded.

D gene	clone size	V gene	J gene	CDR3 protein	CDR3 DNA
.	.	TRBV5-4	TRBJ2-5	CASSFRTRVETQYF	TGTGCCAGCAGCTTTCGTACGCGGGTAGAGACCCAGTACTTC
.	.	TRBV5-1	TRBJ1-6	CASSFAGTPNNSPLHF	TGCGCCAGCAGCTTTGCCGGGACACCGAATAATTCACCCCTCCACTTT
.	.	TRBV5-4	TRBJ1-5	CASSLGPGISNQPQHF	TGTGCCAGCAGCTTGGGTCCTGGCATTAGCAATCAGCCCCAGCATTTT
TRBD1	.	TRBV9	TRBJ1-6	CASSGGTGENSPLHF	TGTGCCAGCAGCGGCGGGACAGGGGAGAATTCACCCCTCCACTTT
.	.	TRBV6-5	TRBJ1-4	CASSYSREKLFF	TGTGCCAGCAGTTACTCGCGGGAAAAACTGTTTTTT
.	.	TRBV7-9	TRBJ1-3	CASSPRLKDSSGNTIYF	TGTGCCAGCAGCCCTAGATTAAAGGACAGCTCTGGAAACACCATATATTTT
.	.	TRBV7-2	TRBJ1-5	CASSLVLGSQPQHF	TGTGCCAGCAGCTTAGTGTTGGGCAGTCAGCCCCAGCATTTT
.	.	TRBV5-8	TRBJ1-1	CASSLGSLTEAFF	TGTGCCAGCAGCTTGGGGTCACTTACTGAAGCTTTCTTT
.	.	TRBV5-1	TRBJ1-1	CASSLQGGGTEAFF	TGCGCCAGCAGCTTGCAAGGGGGTGGCACTGAAGCTTTCTTT
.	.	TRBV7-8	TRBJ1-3	CASSWMTSGNTIYF	TGTGCCAGCAGCTGGATGACATCCGGAAACACCATATATTTT
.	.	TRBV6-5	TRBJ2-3	CASSYSVSRSTDTQYF	TGTGCCAGCAGTTACAGCGTCAGCCGAAGCACAGATACGCAGTATTTT
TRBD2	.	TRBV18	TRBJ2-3	CASSPKGLAGVTDTQYF	TGTGCCAGCTCTCCCAAGGGGCTAGCGGGGGTCACAGATACGCAGTATTTT
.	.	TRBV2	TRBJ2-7	CASKFLAYEQYF	TGTGCCAGCAAGTTCCTAGCCTACGAGCAGTACTTC
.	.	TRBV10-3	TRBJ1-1	CARKVEVNTEAFF	TGTGCCAGAAAAGTGGAGGTGAACACTGAAGCTTTCTTT
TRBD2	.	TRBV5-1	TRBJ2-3	CASSLAWSGTSTDTQYF	TGCGCCAGCAGCTTGGCCTGGAGCGGGACGAGCACAGATACGCAGTATTTT
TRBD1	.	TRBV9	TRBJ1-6	CASSVGTGRNSPLHF	TGTGCCAGCAGCGTAGGGACAGGGAGGAATTCACCCCTCCACTTT
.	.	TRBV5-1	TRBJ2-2	CATAAGSNTGELFF	TGCGCCACTGCAGCGGGCTCGAACACCGGGGAGCTGTTTTTT
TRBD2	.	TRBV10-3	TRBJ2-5	CAISGNSGTRGETQYF	TGTGCCATCAGTGGAAACTCCGGGACTAGAGGCGAGACCCAGTACTTC
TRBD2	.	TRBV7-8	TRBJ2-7	CASTLSGRVKNEQYF	TGTGCCAGCACCCTAAGCGGGAGGGTTAAGAACGAGCAGTACTTC
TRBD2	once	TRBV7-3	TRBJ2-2	CASSSRLAGGRVSEQNTGELFF	TGTGCCAGCAGCTCAAGACTAGCGGGGGGTCGAGTCTCGGAGCAGAACACCGGGGAGCTGTTTTTT
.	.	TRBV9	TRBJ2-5	CASSVSAQETQYF	TGTGCCAGCAGCGTTAGCGCACAAGAGACCCAGTACTTC
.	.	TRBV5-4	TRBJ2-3	CASSSFTDTQYF	TGTGCCAGCAGCTCCTTCACAGATACGCAGTATTTT
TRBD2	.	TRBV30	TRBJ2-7	CAWRGTSVVNEQYF	TGTGCCTGGAGGGGAACTAGCGTCGTCAACGAGCAGTACTTC
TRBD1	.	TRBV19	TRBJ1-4	CASSIGGQGRYGEKLFF	TGTGCCAGTAGTATAGGAGGACAGGGGCGGTACGGCGAAAAACTGTTTTTT
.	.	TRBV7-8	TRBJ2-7	CASSFGLQSSYEQYF	TGTGCCAGCAGCTTTGGACTCCAGTCTTCCTACGAGCAGTACTTC
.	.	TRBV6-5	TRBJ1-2	CASSYTSPQAARGYTF	TGTGCCAGCAGTTACACCTCCCCGCAGGCAGCCCGTGGCTACACCTTC
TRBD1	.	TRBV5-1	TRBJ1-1	CASSLSGGTEAFF	TGCGCCAGCAGCTTGTCAGGGGGGACTGAAGCTTTCTTT
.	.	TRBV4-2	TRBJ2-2	CASSQVGSAGELFF	TGTGCCAGCAGCCAAGTAGGGAGCGCCGGGGAGCTGTTTTTT
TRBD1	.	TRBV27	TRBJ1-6	CASSLGQGNSPLHF	TGTGCCAGCAGTTTGGGACAGGGAAATTCACCCCTCCACTTT
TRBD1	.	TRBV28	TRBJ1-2	CASSDRGSNYGYTF	TGTGCCAGCAGCGACAGGGGTTCGAACTATGGCTACACCTTC
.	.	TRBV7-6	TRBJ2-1	CASSLVRGSGNEQFF	TGTGCCAGCAGCTTAGTTCGGGGGAGCGGTAATGAGCAGTTCTTC
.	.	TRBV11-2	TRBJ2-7	CASSTRANEQYF	TGTGCCAGCAGCACAAGAGCGAACGAGCAGTACTTC
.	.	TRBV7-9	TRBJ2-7	CASSLARGYEQYF	TGTGCCAGCAGCTTAGCGCGAGGGTACGAGCAGTACTTC
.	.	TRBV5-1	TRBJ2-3	CASSLGQTLTDTQYF	TGCGCCAGCAGCTTGGGACAAACTCTGACAGATACGCAGTATTTT
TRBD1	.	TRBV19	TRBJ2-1	CASSPGTGVLNEQFF	TGTGCCAGTAGTCCGGGGACAGGGGTATTGAATGAGCAGTTCTTC